Sequencing of this T cell receptor (beta chain) was carried out in a study of blood T cell repertoires in COVID-19. Study in general: Acute and convalescent COVID-19 samples came from the United States, Italy and Spain. T cells, B-cell-depleted T cells, or PBMCs supplied cDNA or gDNA.

Germline CDR1 reads MNHNS; CDR2 reads SASEGT. The CDR3 has 14 residues. Trimming stripped 2 bases from V and 4 bases from J, with 11 bases between. Methods used by the authors: How many nucleated cells were present was estimated from reference gene primer amplification. Generated by immunoSEQ multiplex PCR, the TCRdb table keeps only in-frame clones and is missing some. V and J calls and clone size are as listed in that table; D and trimming were resolved from the DNA. Of 150,000 to 200,000 clones listed, roughly 84% were seen once; the top ten hold roughly 3%. The sequenced material came from peripheral blood. This receptor was identified in a human donor with acute or convalescent COVID-19. The donor label of this sample is uncertain. The chain couples TRBV6-1 to TRBJ1-1; the D gene is possibly TRBD1 (5 bases). The CDR3 protein is CASSEFTGGTEAFF. Here the CDR3 DNA reads TGTGCCAGCAGTGAATTTACCGGGGGCACTGAAGCTTTCTTT.